This T cell receptor (beta chain) was documented in a study of blood T cell repertoires in COVID-19. Study overall: Spain, Italy and the United States supplied samples that represented acute and convalescent COVID-19.

The V segment lost 6 bases and the J segment 4 bases; nucleotides outside the gene matches: 7. Germline V lookup: CDR1 MNHEY, CDR2 SMNVEV (reference sequence). The CDR3 sequence is 14 residues long. In the authors' methods: Quantification of nucleated cells was approximated via reference gene primer amplification. Some clones are missing from TCRdb's copy, which holds only in-frame ones; the method was immunoSEQ multiplex PCR. Clonal size and the V and J genes are those of that table, whereas D and trimming came from the DNA. The data show approximately 120,000 clones, less than 85% seen once. The clonotype comes from a human donor in a cohort sampled during active or convalescent COVID-19. The sequenced sample was peripheral blood. The chain links TRBV27 to TRBJ1-1; TRBD1 matches 8 bases. The CDR3 is CASRTGVGVTEAFF. In DNA form, the CDR3 reads TGTGCCAGCAGGACAGGGGTTGGCGTCACTGAAGCTTTCTTT.